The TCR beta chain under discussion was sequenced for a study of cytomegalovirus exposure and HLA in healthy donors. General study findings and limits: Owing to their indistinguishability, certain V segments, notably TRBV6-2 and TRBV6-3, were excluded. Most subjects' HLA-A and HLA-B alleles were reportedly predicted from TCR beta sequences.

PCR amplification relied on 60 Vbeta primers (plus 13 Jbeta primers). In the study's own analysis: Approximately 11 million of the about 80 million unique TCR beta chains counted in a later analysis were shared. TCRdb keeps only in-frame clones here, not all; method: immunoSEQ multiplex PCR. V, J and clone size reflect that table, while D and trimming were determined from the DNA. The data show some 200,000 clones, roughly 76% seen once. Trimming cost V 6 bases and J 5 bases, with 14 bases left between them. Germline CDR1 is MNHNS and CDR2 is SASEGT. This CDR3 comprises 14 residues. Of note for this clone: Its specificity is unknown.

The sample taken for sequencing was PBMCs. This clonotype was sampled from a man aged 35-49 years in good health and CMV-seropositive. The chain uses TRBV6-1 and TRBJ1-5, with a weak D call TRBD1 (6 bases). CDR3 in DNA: TGTGCCAGCAGGGAGGGGGGGAGGGATCAGCCCCAGCATTTT. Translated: CASREGGRDQPQHF.